This TCR beta chain comes out of a study of blood T cell repertoires in COVID-19. Background on the study: Samples came from the United States, Italy and Spain, spanning acute and convalescent COVID-19. From T cells, B-cell-depleted T cells, or PBMCs came the material, which was cDNA or gDNA.

Per germline, CDR1 GTSNPN and CDR2 SVGIG (reference sequence). The V gene end was trimmed by 3 bases and the J gene end by 6 bases; junction bases not matched to a gene: 7. The CDR3 loop spans 13 amino acids. Per the study methods: Counts of nucleated cells, estimated from reference gene primer amplification, were obtained. This table comes from immunoSEQ multiplex PCR, and its TCRdb copy is limited to in-frame clones, with some not included. From that table come the V and J calls and clone size; the DNA was used to work out D and trimming. The sample comprises around 170,000 clones, around 80% of which are singletons, and approximately 15% rests with the top ten.

The sample taken for sequencing was peripheral blood. The receptor was derived from a man between 25 and 39 years old with active or convalescent COVID-19. The V call is TRBV30, the J call TRBJ1-1, with 7 bases fitting TRBD1. This CDR3 reads CAWSLAQGPEAFF. Here the CDR3 DNA reads TGTGCCTGGAGCTTAGCACAGGGGCCTGAAGCTTTCTTT.